The present T cell receptor (beta chain) was sequenced within a study of cytomegalovirus exposure and HLA in healthy donors. Study summary: Per a later analysis, the approximately 620 first-cohort and some 130 validation repertoires shared one platform.

For this clone: What it recognizes is unknown.

This CDR3 is 14 amino acids long. V shed 6 bases and J shed 2 bases, with 12 bases lying between them. In germline, CDR1 is SGHTS, CDR2 YDEGEE. Study observations and caveats: Generally TCR sequences proved uncommon, though certain public TCRs appeared in numerous donors. Cytomegalovirus association was listed for 170 or so TCR beta chains. Cytomegalovirus status was reportedly diagnosed by the classifier with high sensitivity and specificity.

The data were produced by immunoSEQ multiplex PCR, yet TCRdb's version contains in-frame clones alone and is incomplete. Counted here are some 210,000 clones, around 86% occurring once; the ten biggest clones make up roughly 2%. The sequence was obtained from a woman aged 18-29 years in good health and CMV-seropositive. The chain joins TRBV5-8 to TRBJ1-5; tentatively, D is TRBD1 (5 bases). The sequenced sample consisted of PBMCs. In DNA, the CDR3 is TGTGCCAGCAATCCGCAGGGCGGCAATCAGCCCCAGCATTTT. Translation gives CASNPQGGNQPQHF.